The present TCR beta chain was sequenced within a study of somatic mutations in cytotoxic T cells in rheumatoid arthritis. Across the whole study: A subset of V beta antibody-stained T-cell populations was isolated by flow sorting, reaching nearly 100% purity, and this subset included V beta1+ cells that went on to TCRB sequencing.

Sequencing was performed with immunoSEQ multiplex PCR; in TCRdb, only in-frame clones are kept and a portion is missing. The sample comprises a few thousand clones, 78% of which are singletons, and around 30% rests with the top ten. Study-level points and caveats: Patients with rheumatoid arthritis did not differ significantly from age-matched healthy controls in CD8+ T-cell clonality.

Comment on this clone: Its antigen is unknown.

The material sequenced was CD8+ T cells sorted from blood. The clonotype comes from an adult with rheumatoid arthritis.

CDR3 residues: CASSLRGGGISEAFF. Here the CDR3 DNA reads TGTGCCAGCAGTTTAAGGGGTGGGGGTATAAGTGAAGCTTTCTTT. The V call is TRBV27, the J call TRBJ1-1; a possible D gene is TRBD1 (5 bases). The CDR3 sequence is 15 residues long. Trimming cost V 2 bases and J 7 bases, with 17 bases left between them. Germline V CDR1 and CDR2: MNHEY, SMNVEV (reference sequence).